These 6 T cell receptor beta chains share one sample of origin, sequenced in a study of shared clonotypes between healthy human individuals (dated by TCRdb to the early 2020s). Library generation was performed with the immunoSEQ multiplex PCR assay. The clones in this table, taken by TCRdb from immuneACCESS, are in-frame only. Not every clone is retained; where verified, under half of the shortfall comes from an unresolved V gene, and the cause of the rest is unknown. This sample holds fewer than 600,000 clones; roughly four fifths were observed only once. The ten largest make up around 12% of the sample. The sequencing sample was made of PBMCs. These receptors originate from a woman aged 40 to 50 in good health. Some clones in this sample may be carry-over from other donors' samples.

This chain uses TRBV18 with TRBJ2-7; possibly TRBD1 for D (6 bases). Germline CDR1 is KGHSH and CDR2 is LQKENI. With 5 bases removed from V and 0 bases from J, the gap between germline ends came to 11 bases. This CDR3 has 14 amino acids. This CDR3 reads CASSSQGSSYEQYF. Written as DNA, the CDR3 is TGTGCCAGCTCATCACAGGGCAGCTCCTACGAGCAGTACTTC.

This clone was observed a few times. The J gene is TRBJ2-3, the V gene TRBV5-1; D is uncertain. Trimming shortened V by 4 bases and J by 1 base, and 16 bases separated the two germline ends. CDR3 size: 16 residues. The germline gives CDR1 SGHRS, CDR2 YFSETQ. CDR3 sequence: CASSLGRNTGTDTQYF. Here the CDR3 DNA reads TGCGCCAGCAGCCTCGGACGGAATACTGGCACAGATACGCAGTATTTT.

J is TRBJ2-3 and V is TRBV6-1, with a tentative D call TRBD1 (6 bases). Trimming left V 4 bases short and J 1 base short, with 9 bases between. The CDR3 totals 14 residues. Germline lookup yields CDR1 MNHNS and CDR2 SASEGT. In nucleotides, the CDR3 is TGTGCCAGCAGTGGCCCAGGGGGCACAGATACGCAGTATTTT. Protein: CASSGPGGTDTQYF.

This rearrangement joins TRBV5-1 to TRBJ2-3, with D unresolved. The CDR3 loop spans 14 amino acids. V lost 5 bases and J 2 bases, leaving 12 bases between the germline ends. Per the germline V gene, CDR1 is SGHRS and CDR2 is YFSETQ. The CDR3 coding sequence is TGCGCCAGCAGAACAGAGTACACCACAGATACGCAGTATTTT. This encodes CASRTEYTTDTQYF.

J is TRBJ2-1 and V is TRBV5-1; 9 nucleotides match TRBD1. The CDR3 spans 13 residues. V lost 0 bases, J lost 15 bases, and 7 bases stayed unmatched. Germline CDR1 SGHRS, CDR2 YFSETQ. In DNA, the CDR3 is TGCGCCAGCAGCTTGGCCGTACAGGGGGCGTTGTTCTTC. It yields the protein CASSLAVQGALFF.

J is TRBJ1-1 and V is TRBV28, with D possibly matching TRBD1 (6 bases). The V end lost 4 bases, the J end lost 1 base, and 13 bases lay between the germline ends. The CDR3 has 15 amino acids. The germline V gene has CDR1 MDHEN and CDR2 SYDVKM. The CDR3 here is CASSSGQPGNTEAFF. In DNA form, the CDR3 reads TGTGCCAGCAGTTCAGGACAGCCGGGGAACACTGAAGCTTTCTTT. The full variable domain, its missing parts supplied by reference TRBV28 and TRBJ1-1, is DVKVTQSSRYLVKRTGEKVFLECVQDMDHENMFWYRQDPGLGLRLIYFSYDVKMKEKGDIPEGYSVSREKKERFSLILESASTNQTSMYLCASSSGQPGNTEAFFGQGTRLTVV.